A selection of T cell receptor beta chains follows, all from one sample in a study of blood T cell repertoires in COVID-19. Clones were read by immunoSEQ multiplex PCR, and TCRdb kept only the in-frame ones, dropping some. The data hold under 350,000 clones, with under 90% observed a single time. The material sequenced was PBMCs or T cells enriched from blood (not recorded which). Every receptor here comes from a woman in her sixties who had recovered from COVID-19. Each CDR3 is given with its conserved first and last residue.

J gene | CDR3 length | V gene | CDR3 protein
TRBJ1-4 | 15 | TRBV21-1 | CASSKPARGGEKLFF
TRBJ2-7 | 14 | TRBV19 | CASSIRTGGYEQYF
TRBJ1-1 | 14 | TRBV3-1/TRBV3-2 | CASSRARLHTEAFF
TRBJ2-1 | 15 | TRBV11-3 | CASSLGGTGYNEQFF
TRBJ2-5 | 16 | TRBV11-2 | CASSPGTSGGAETQYF
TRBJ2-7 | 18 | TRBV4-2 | CASSRAHSGGGIDYEQYF
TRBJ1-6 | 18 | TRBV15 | CATSSPNSLSPYNSPLHF
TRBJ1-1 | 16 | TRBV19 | CASSPGTYGGDTEAFF
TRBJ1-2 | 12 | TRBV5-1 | CASSRNLDGYTF
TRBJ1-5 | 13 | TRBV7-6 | CASSVDGDQPQHF
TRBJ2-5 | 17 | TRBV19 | CASSIGYGLAGLVTQYF
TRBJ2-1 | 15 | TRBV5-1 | CASSTGTSGVNEQFF
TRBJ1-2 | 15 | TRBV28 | CASSLGALGAYGYTF
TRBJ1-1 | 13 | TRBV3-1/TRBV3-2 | CASSQDPGQKIFF
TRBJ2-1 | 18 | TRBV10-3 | CAISESPTSGRAYNEQFF
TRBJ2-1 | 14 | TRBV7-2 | CASGLSGAYNEQFF
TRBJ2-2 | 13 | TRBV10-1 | CAARAGDTGELFF
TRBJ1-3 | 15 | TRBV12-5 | CASGLGDSSGNTIYF
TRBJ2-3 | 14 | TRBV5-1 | CASSLVQGTHSQYF
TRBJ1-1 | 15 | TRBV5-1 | CASSGTGGVNTEAFF
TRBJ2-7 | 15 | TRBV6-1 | CASSEGTGLLVEQYF
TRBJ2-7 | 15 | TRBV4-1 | CASSQGPTSGGLQYF
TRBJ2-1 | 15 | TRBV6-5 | CASSPRQGAYNEQFF
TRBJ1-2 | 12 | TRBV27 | CASWTGRHGYTF
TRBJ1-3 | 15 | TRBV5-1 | CASSDPGGSGNTIYF
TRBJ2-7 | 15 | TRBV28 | CASSLPGQTGHEQYF
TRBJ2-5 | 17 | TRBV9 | CASSEGTSGGLGETQYF
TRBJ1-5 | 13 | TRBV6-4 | CASSEQPNQPQHF
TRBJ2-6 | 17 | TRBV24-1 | CATTSGTGVRGANVLTF
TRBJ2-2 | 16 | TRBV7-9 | CASSLGGTSGTGELFF
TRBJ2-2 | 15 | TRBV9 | CASSAIMTVTGELFF
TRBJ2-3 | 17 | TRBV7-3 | CASSLMSGRGLADTQYF
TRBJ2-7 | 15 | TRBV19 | CASSIGQGRSYEQYF
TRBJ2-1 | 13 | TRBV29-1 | CSAERDQGAEQFF
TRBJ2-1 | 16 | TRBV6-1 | CASSGRRRGEYNEQFF
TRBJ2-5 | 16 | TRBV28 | CASSLRGSGSLETQYF
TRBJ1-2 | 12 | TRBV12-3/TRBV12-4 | CASSSYNYGYTF
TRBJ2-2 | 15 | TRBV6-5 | CASSYSDRATGELFF
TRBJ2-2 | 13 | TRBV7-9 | CASSLLGGGELFF
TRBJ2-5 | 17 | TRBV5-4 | CASSLIWMTGKEETQYF
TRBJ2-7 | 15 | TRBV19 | CASSILAGLSYEQYF
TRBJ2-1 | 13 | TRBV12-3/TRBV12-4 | CASRRTIYNEQFF
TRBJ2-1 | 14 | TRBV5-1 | CASSFLGLAREQFF
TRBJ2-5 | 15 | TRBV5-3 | CANSERVRGRETQYF
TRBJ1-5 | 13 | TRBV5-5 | CASSVGGNQPQHF
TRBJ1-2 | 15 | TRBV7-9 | CASSLGWTGVYGYTF
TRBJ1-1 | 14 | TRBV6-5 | CASSRGQGNTEAFF
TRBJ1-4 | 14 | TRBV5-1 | CASSLMGLDEKLFF
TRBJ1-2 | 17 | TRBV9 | CASSGGQRLWGNYGYTF
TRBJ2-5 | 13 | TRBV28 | CASREGSVETQYF
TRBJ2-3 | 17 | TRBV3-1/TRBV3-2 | CASSQGLAGGSADTQYF
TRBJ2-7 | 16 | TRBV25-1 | CASSPRRTGASYEQYF
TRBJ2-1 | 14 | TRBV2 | CASSDRSGHNEQFF
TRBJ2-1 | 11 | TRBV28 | CASTLNSEQFF
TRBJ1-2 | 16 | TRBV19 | CASTIPGDRGLYGYTF
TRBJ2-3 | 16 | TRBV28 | CANLNPRGTSTDTQYF
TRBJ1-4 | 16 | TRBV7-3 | CASSPNYRDRNEKLFF
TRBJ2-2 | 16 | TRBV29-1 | CSVVGKSLSGGGELFF
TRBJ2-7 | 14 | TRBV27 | CASRRTGGSYEQYF
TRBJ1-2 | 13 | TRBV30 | CAWSGMDSYGYTF